What follows is one TCR beta chain and its context. Its antigen is unidentified. The sample belongs to a study of cytomegalovirus exposure and HLA in healthy donors. The V end was cut by 2 bases, the J end by 4 bases, with 7 bases between. This CDR3 is 13 amino acids long. Germline V CDR1 and CDR2: SGHKS, YYEKEE (reference sequence). This PCR relied on a set of 60 Vbeta primers and 13 Jbeta primers. Sequencing used immunoSEQ multiplex PCR; TCRdb keeps in-frame clones, though not all of them. This table holds about 200,000 clones, about 79% found once. Study-wide findings and caveats: Presence/absence analyses rested on an assumption that sequencing depth was roughly uniform across donors. Among CMV-associated TCR beta chains, most appeared HLA-restricted in a later analysis. Reports described diagnosis of cytomegalovirus status by the classifier as highly specific and sensitive. Cytomegalovirus association was listed for 170 or so TCR beta chains.

The chain employs TRBV5-5 and TRBJ1-5; D gene unclear. Sequencing input: PBMCs. This receptor was taken from a boy aged 2-9 years in good health and CMV-seronegative. The CDR3 here is CASSLQVNQPQHF. DNA of the CDR3: TGTGCCAGCAGCTTACAAGTGAATCAGCCCCAGCATTTT.